This T cell receptor (beta chain) was identified during a study of blood T cell repertoires in COVID-19. Study in general: Specimens from acute and convalescent COVID-19 originated in the United States, Italy and Spain.

Libraries were prepared by immunoSEQ multiplex PCR; TCRdb keeps only in-frame clonotypes and omits some of them. The sample yields a few hundred thousand clones, around 83% seen once. The CDR3 is made up of 14 amino acids. From germline, CDR1 is SGHAT and CDR2 FQNNGV. V lost 5 bases and J 1 base, leaving 12 bases between the germline ends. Sequenced input: peripheral blood. The receptor was derived from a woman in her forties or fifties with acute or convalescent COVID-19. The chain recombines TRBV11-2 with TRBJ2-7; tentatively, D is TRBD2 (5 bases). DNA of the CDR3: TGTGCCAGCAGCACTTTTCCGGGATCCTACGAGCAGTACTTC. This gives the protein CASSTFPGSYEQYF.